This TCR beta chain stems from a study of T cells in Graves' hyperthyroidism and ophthalmopathy. The germline gives CDR1 SQVTM, CDR2 ANQGSEA. Trimming removed 2 bases from V and 4 bases from J, with 8 bases in between. The CDR3 totals 13 residues. Approximately 10 ml of fresh peripheral blood supplied the PBMCs. Using RNA transcripts as the source, TCR beta CDR3 regions were amplified. The HTBI set primed first-round TCR CDR3 RT-PCR. A single record per CDR3 protein comes from TCRdb applying MiXCR to the multiplex PCR reads. The sample yields about 400,000 distinct CDR3 sequences, roughly 14% seen once.

Material: blood. This TCR derives from a man between 18 and 29 years old with Graves' ophthalmopathy. The chain recombines TRBV29-1 with TRBJ1-4; the D is unclear. The CDR3 loop is CSVETDFNEKLFF. The DNA of the CDR3 is TGCAGCGTTGAAACAGACTTTAATGAAAAACTGTTTTTT. Drawing the rest from reference TRBV29-1 and TRBJ1-4, the complete variable domain is SAVISQKPSRDICQRGTSLTIQCQVDSQVTMMFWYRQQPGQSLTLIATANQGSEATYESGFVIDKFPISRPNLTFSTLTVSNMSPEDSSIYLCSVETDFNEKLFFGSGTQLSVL.